A selection of T cell receptor beta chains follows, all from one sample in a study of Ad26.COV2.S vaccination and SARS-CoV-2 variants. Some clones are missing from TCRdb's copy, which holds only in-frame ones; the method was immunoSEQ multiplex PCR. The repertoire has under 250,000 clones, around nine tenths of them found once; the top ten carry about 2.8%. The sample consisted of peripheral blood, taken in a trial of Ad26.COV2.S vaccine versus placebo. These receptors originate from a person aged 18-65 years who received the Ad26.COV2.S COVID-19 vaccine or a placebo. CDR3s include the opening cysteine and the closing phenylalanine or tryptophan. The D gene is left open where the match is weak. Some rows have no size entry. The others give once, few or many, or a class for an expanded clone.

cdr3_aa: CASSFETGISPLHF; cdr3_nt: TGTGCCAGCAGTTTCGAGACAGGGATTTCACCCCTCCACTTT; d_call: TRBD1; clone_size: once; j_call: TRBJ1-6; v_call: TRBV27
cdr3_aa: CASSQGGRQGANNEQFF; cdr3_nt: TGCGCCAGCAGCCAGGGGGGGAGACAGGGGGCGAACAATGAGCAGTTCTTC; d_call: TRBD1; clone_size: NA; j_call: TRBJ2-1; v_call: TRBV4-3
cdr3_aa: CASSSHPREQFF; cdr3_nt: TGTGCCAGCAGTTCCCACCCTCGGGAGCAGTTCTTC; d_call: NA; clone_size: once; j_call: TRBJ2-1; v_call: TRBV28
cdr3_aa: CASRTSGRAYNEQFF; cdr3_nt: TGTGCCAGTAGGACTAGCGGGAGGGCTTACAATGAGCAGTTCTTC; d_call: TRBD2; clone_size: once; j_call: TRBJ2-1; v_call: TRBV19
cdr3_aa: CASSRTSASYEQYF; cdr3_nt: TGTGCCAGCAGCCGGACTAGCGCTTCCTACGAGCAGTACTTC; d_call: TRBD2; clone_size: NA; j_call: TRBJ2-7; v_call: TRBV3-1/TRBV3-2
cdr3_aa: CASSLTSGQGGETQYF; cdr3_nt: TGTGCCAGCAGCTTAACGTCGGGACAGGGTGGAGAGACCCAGTACTTC; d_call: TRBD1; clone_size: NA; j_call: TRBJ2-5; v_call: TRBV7-3
cdr3_aa: CASSSRQGNEKLFF; cdr3_nt: TGTGCCAGCAGCTCCAGACAGGGGAATGAAAAACTGTTTTTT; d_call: TRBD1; clone_size: NA; j_call: TRBJ1-4; v_call: TRBV7-9
cdr3_aa: CASSLIRGAKETQYF; cdr3_nt: TGTGCCAGCAGCTTGATACGGGGGGCAAAAGAGACCCAGTACTTC; d_call: NA; clone_size: NA; j_call: TRBJ2-5; v_call: TRBV5-6
cdr3_aa: CATSGRRVDTQYF; cdr3_nt: TGTGCCACCAGCGGAAGGCGGGTTGATACGCAGTATTTT; d_call: NA; clone_size: NA; j_call: TRBJ2-3; v_call: TRBV15
cdr3_aa: CASSLAGTGEYGYTF; cdr3_nt: TGTGCCAGCAGCTTGGCCGGGACAGGGGAATATGGCTACACCTTC; d_call: TRBD1; clone_size: NA; j_call: TRBJ1-2; v_call: TRBV5-4
cdr3_aa: CAWQYRGRNGYTF; cdr3_nt: TGTGCCTGGCAGTACAGGGGGCGGAATGGCTACACCTTC; d_call: TRBD1; clone_size: NA; j_call: TRBJ1-2; v_call: TRBV30
cdr3_aa: CASSRSGRLETQYF; cdr3_nt: TGTGCCAGCAGCCGTAGCGGGAGGCTGGAGACCCAGTACTTC; d_call: TRBD2; clone_size: NA; j_call: TRBJ2-5; v_call: TRBV7-2
cdr3_aa: CASSSSGGGPFYGYTF; cdr3_nt: TGTGCCAGCAGCTCCTCAGGGGGAGGGCCCTTCTATGGCTACACCTTC; d_call: TRBD1; clone_size: NA; j_call: TRBJ1-2; v_call: TRBV9
cdr3_aa: CASSLGENTEAFF; cdr3_nt: TGTGCCAGCAGCTTAGGGGAAAACACTGAAGCTTTCTTT; d_call: NA; clone_size: NA; j_call: TRBJ1-1; v_call: TRBV7-2
cdr3_aa: CASSFYWTGPYEQYF; cdr3_nt: TGTGCCAGCAGTTTTTACTGGACAGGACCTTACGAGCAGTACTTC; d_call: TRBD1; clone_size: NA; j_call: TRBJ2-7; v_call: TRBV27
cdr3_aa: CASSHPGPTEAFF; cdr3_nt: TGCGCCAGCAGCCACCCAGGGCCCACTGAAGCTTTCTTT; d_call: NA; clone_size: NA; j_call: TRBJ1-1; v_call: TRBV4-1
cdr3_aa: CASSPRLAGRTDTQYF; cdr3_nt: TGTGCCAGCAGCCCGCGACTAGCGGGAAGAACAGATACGCAGTATTTT; d_call: TRBD2; clone_size: NA; j_call: TRBJ2-3; v_call: TRBV3-1/TRBV3-2
cdr3_aa: CASSLGGGRETQYF; cdr3_nt: TGTGCCAGCAGCTTAGGCGGGGGGAGAGAGACCCAGTACTTC; d_call: TRBD2; clone_size: few; j_call: TRBJ2-5; v_call: TRBV11-2
cdr3_aa: CASRKTGGGNQPQHF; cdr3_nt: TGTGCCAGCAGGAAGACAGGGGGCGGCAATCAGCCCCAGCATTTT; d_call: TRBD1; clone_size: NA; j_call: TRBJ1-5; v_call: TRBV6-5
cdr3_aa: CASSHGTFPYEQYF; cdr3_nt: TGCGCCAGCAGTCACGGGACGTTCCCCTACGAGCAGTACTTC; d_call: NA; clone_size: NA; j_call: TRBJ2-7; v_call: TRBV23-1
cdr3_aa: CASSTKGTGGEKLFF; cdr3_nt: TGTGCCAGCAGTACAAAAGGGACAGGGGGGGAAAAACTGTTTTTT; d_call: TRBD1; clone_size: NA; j_call: TRBJ1-4; v_call: TRBV27
cdr3_aa: CASSAQSNQPQHF; cdr3_nt: TGTGCCAGCAGTGCACAGAGCAATCAGCCCCAGCATTTT; d_call: NA; clone_size: few; j_call: TRBJ1-5; v_call: TRBV2
cdr3_aa: CAIRPGQGVEAFF; cdr3_nt: TGTGCCATCAGACCGGGACAGGGGGTTGAAGCTTTCTTT; d_call: TRBD1; clone_size: NA; j_call: TRBJ1-1; v_call: TRBV10-3
cdr3_aa: CASSRRDQNSPLHF; cdr3_nt: TGCGCCAGCAGCCGCCGGGACCAAAATTCACCCCTCCACTTT; d_call: NA; clone_size: NA; j_call: TRBJ1-6; v_call: TRBV5-1
cdr3_aa: CASSHRTGKSTQYF; cdr3_nt: TGTGCCAGCAGCCACCGAACTGGGAAGTCTACCCAGTACTTC; d_call: NA; clone_size: NA; j_call: TRBJ2-5; v_call: TRBV3-1/TRBV3-2
cdr3_aa: CASSIDRGQDTIYF; cdr3_nt: TGTGCCAGTAGTATCGACAGGGGGCAGGACACCATATATTTT; d_call: TRBD1; clone_size: NA; j_call: TRBJ1-3; v_call: TRBV19
cdr3_aa: CASSPTRGRAMEGYTF; cdr3_nt: TGTGCCAGCAGCCCTACCCGGGGCAGGGCGATGGAGGGCTACACCTTC; d_call: NA; clone_size: NA; j_call: TRBJ1-2; v_call: TRBV11-2